Listed below are T cell receptor beta chains from one sample, sequenced in a study of beta chain bispecific antibodies for T cell cancers. Their cognate antigens are unknown. TCRdb passed the 5' RACE reads through MiXCR, listing each CDR3 protein once. The data show about 20,000 distinct CDR3 sequences, with approximately 2% seen just once and approximately 5.4% held by the top ten. The material sequenced was healthy donor T cells cultured with leukemia cells, taken from a culture containing a bispecific antibody targeting TCR Vbeta12. The source of these receptors is a human donor in good health. Some clones in this sample may be carry-over from other donors' samples. Each CDR3 is given with its conserved first and last residue. D genes are given only for firm matches. The size field reads once, few, many, or a class for an expanded clone.

clone_size j_call d_call v_call cdr3_aa cdr3_nt
many TRBJ2-7 . TRBV20-1 CSARDTAYEQYF TGCAGTGCTAGGGACACCGCCTACGAGCAGTACTTC
medium-sized TRBJ2-3 . TRBV2 CASSEGTASTDTQYF TGTGCCAGCAGTGAAGGGACCGCTAGCACAGATACGCAGTATTTT
few TRBJ2-1 . TRBV5-4 CASRGYNEQFF TGTGCCAGCAGGGGCTACAATGAGCAGTTCTTC
many TRBJ2-1 TRBD2 TRBV28 CASTEDGLADNEQFF TGTGCCAGCACCGAGGACGGACTAGCGGACAATGAGCAGTTCTTC
many TRBJ2-1 TRBD1 TRBV7-7 CASSFRDSSYNEQFF TGTGCTAGCAGCTTTCGGGACAGCTCCTACAATGAGCAGTTCTTC
many TRBJ2-3 . TRBV21-1 CASSRTEGGSSTDTQYF TGTGCCAGCAGCCGGACGGAGGGGGGAAGTAGCACAGATACGCAGTATTTT
many TRBJ1-1 . TRBV2 CASSEGVMAANTEAFF TGTGCCAGCAGTGAAGGTGTTATGGCGGCGAACACTGAAGCTTTCTTT
many TRBJ1-1 TRBD1 TRBV10-3 CAIDLTGGSEAFF TGTGCCATCGATCTGACAGGGGGTAGTGAAGCTTTCTTT
many TRBJ2-1 . TRBV27 CASSFLRTALSEQFF TGTGCCAGCAGTTTCCTCCGTACAGCCCTAAGTGAGCAGTTCTTC
many TRBJ2-3 . TRBV4-1 CASSQLLADTQYF TGCGCCAGCAGCCAGCTACTAGCAGATACGCAGTATTTT
many TRBJ2-5 . TRBV28 CASSFMDRSPPRETQYF TGTGCCAGCAGTTTTATGGACCGTAGCCCCCCGCGAGAGACCCAGTACTTC
many TRBJ2-7 . TRBV29-1 CSVNGQRTSYEQYF TGCAGCGTTAACGGACAGCGGACTTCCTACGAGCAGTACTTC
many TRBJ2-5 TRBD2 TRBV6-1 CASSTVPKTSQETQYF TGTGCCAGCAGCACCGTCCCCAAGACTAGCCAGGAGACCCAGTACTTC
many TRBJ2-1 TRBD1 TRBV19 CATSGTGGFEQFF TGTGCCACCTCCGGGACAGGGGGCTTTGAGCAGTTCTTC
many TRBJ2-3 TRBD2 TRBV13 CASSLYIRTSGDPISTDTQYF TGTGCCAGCAGTTTATACATCCGGACTAGCGGGGACCCAATAAGCACAGATACGCAGTATTTT
many TRBJ2-7 . TRBV20-1 CSAIMVGDPYEQYF TGCAGTGCTATCATGGTGGGGGATCCCTACGAGCAGTACTTC
many TRBJ2-5 TRBD2 TRBV13 CASSLEASGGSMRETQYF TGTGCCAGCAGCTTAGAGGCTAGCGGGGGGTCTATGCGTGAGACCCAGTACTTC
few TRBJ2-2 . TRBV30 CAWPGRHNTGELFF TGTGCCTGGCCGGGACGGCATAACACCGGGGAGCTGTTTTTT
many TRBJ2-5 . TRBV7-9 CASSPPVGQETQYF TGTGCCAGCAGTCCCCCGGTCGGGCAAGAGACCCAGTACTTC
many TRBJ1-1 . TRBV28 CASAGQGWSEAFF TGTGCCAGCGCGGGTCAGGGTTGGTCTGAAGCTTTCTTT
medium-sized TRBJ2-1 TRBD2 TRBV11-2 CASSFLPGGPPWHLAHEQFF TGTGCCAGCAGCTTTCTCCCGGGGGGGCCTCCTTGGCACCTGGCCCATGAGCAGTTCTTC
many TRBJ2-5 . TRBV20-1 CSANTLETQYF TGCAGTGCTAACACATTAGAGACCCAGTACTTC
medium-sized TRBJ2-7 TRBD1 TRBV27 CASSLLLTGNEQYF TGTGCCAGCAGTTTATTGTTGACAGGGAACGAGCAGTACTTC
many TRBJ2-3 . TRBV20-1 CSGWDFSTDTQYF TGCAGTGGATGGGACTTTAGCACAGATACGCAGTATTTT
many TRBJ1-1 . TRBV20-1 CSAREVGTEAFF TGCAGTGCTAGAGAGGTGGGAACTGAAGCTTTCTTT
many TRBJ2-3 TRBD2 TRBV9 CASSVASGGAGDTQYF TGTGCCAGCAGCGTAGCTAGCGGGGGGGCAGGAGATACGCAGTATTTT
many TRBJ1-1 . TRBV9 CASSVASGDGAFF TGTGCCAGCAGCGTAGCCAGCGGGGATGGAGCTTTCTTT
many TRBJ2-2 TRBD2 TRBV4-2 CASSTSWGLAGDTGELFF TGTGCCAGCAGTACAAGTTGGGGACTAGCGGGGGACACCGGGGAGCTGTTTTTT
many TRBJ2-6 . TRBV15 CATSPRDSGANVLTF TGTGCCACCAGCCCTAGGGACTCTGGGGCCAACGTCCTGACTTTC
many TRBJ2-3 . TRBV9 CASSVGQGGDTQYF TGTGCCAGCAGCGTAGGCCAAGGAGGGGATACGCAGTATTTT
many TRBJ2-5 TRBD2 TRBV20-1 CSARDLRLAGGRTKGETQYF TGCAGTGCTAGAGATCTTAGACTAGCGGGGGGCCGTACTAAGGGAGAGACCCAGTACTTC
many TRBJ2-5 . TRBV7-6 CASSLEWETQYF TGTGCCAGCAGCTTAGAGTGGGAGACCCAGTACTTC
many TRBJ2-3 . TRBV20-1 CSARGYRSSTDTQYF TGCAGTGCTAGGGGGTACCGGTCTAGCACAGATACGCAGTATTTT
many TRBJ1-5 . TRBV28 CASSQGQGIGLSNQPQHF TGTGCCAGCAGCCAGGGGCAGGGGATAGGGTTGAGCAATCAGCCCCAGCATTTT
many TRBJ2-7 TRBD2 TRBV5-1 CASSPERSGGPSYEQYF TGCGCCAGCAGCCCGGAACGGAGCGGGGGCCCCTCCTACGAGCAGTACTTC
many TRBJ1-1 . TRBV5-1 CASSIRTDPNTEAFF TGCGCCAGCAGCATCCGGACGGACCCCAACACTGAAGCTTTCTTT